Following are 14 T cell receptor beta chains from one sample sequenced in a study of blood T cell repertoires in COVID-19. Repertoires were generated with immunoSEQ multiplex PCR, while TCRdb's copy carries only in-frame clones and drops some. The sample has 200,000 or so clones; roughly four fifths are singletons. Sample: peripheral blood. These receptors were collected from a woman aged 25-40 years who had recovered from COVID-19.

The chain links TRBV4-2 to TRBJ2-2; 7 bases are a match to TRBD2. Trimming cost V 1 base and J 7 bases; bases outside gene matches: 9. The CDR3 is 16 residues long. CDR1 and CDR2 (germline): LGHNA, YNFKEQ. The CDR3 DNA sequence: TGTGCCAGCAGCCAAGGGACTAGTGTTCTCATCGGGGAGCTGTTTTTT. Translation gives CASSQGTSVLIGELFF.

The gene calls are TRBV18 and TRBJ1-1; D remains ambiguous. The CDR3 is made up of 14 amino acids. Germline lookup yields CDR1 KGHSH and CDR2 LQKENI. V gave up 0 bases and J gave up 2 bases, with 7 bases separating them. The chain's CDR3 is CASSPPNGNTEAFF. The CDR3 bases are TGTGCCAGCTCACCACCGAACGGTAACACTGAAGCTTTCTTT.

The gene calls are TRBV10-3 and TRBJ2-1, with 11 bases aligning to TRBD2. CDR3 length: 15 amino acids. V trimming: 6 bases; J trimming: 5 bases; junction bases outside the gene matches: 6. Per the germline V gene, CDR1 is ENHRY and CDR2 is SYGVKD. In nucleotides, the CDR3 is TGTGCCATCAGCGTTCCGACTAGCGGGAACAATGAGCAGTTCTTC. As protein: CAISVPTSGNNEQFF.

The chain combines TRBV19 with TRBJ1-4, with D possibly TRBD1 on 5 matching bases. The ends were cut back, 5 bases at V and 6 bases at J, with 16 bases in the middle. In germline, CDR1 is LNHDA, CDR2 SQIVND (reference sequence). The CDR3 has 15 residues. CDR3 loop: CASSPHGGAHEKLFF. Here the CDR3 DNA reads TGTGCCAGTAGTCCGCACGGAGGGGCCCATGAAAAACTGTTTTTT.

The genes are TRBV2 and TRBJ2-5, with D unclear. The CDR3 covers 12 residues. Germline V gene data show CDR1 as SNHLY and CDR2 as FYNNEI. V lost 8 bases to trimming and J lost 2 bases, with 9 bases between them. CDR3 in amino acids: CASSVRQETQYF. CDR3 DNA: TGTGCCAGCTCGGTACGGCAAGAGACCCAGTACTTC.

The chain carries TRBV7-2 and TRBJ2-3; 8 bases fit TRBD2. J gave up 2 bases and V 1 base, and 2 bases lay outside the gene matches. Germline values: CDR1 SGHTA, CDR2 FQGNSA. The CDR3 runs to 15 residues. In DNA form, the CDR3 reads TGTGCCAGCAGCTTAGGACTAGCGTTCACAGATACGCAGTATTTT. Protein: CASSLGLAFTDTQYF.

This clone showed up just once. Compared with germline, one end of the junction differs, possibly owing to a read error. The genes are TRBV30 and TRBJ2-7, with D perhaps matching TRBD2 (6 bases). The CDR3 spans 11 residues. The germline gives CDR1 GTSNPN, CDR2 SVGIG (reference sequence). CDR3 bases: TGTGCCCGGAGGGACTTTCACGAGCAGTACTTC. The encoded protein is CARRDFHEQYF.

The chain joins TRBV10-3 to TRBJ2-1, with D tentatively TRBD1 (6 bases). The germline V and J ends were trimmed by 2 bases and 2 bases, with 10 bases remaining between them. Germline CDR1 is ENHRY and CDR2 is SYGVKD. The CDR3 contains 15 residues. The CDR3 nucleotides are TGTGCCATCAGTGAGGACAGGAGCCCCTACAATGAGCAGTTCTTC. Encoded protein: CAISEDRSPYNEQFF.

In nucleotides, the CDR3 is TGTGCCAGCAGTGCTCCAGGGGGCGCGGATGAGCAGTACTTC. It codes for CASSAPGGADEQYF. V is TRBV9 and J is TRBJ2-7; 8 bases fit TRBD1. In germline, CDR1 is SGDLS, CDR2 YYNGEE. The V and J ends lost 5 bases and 7 bases, in that order; junction bases with no gene match: 11. The CDR3 length is 14 residues.

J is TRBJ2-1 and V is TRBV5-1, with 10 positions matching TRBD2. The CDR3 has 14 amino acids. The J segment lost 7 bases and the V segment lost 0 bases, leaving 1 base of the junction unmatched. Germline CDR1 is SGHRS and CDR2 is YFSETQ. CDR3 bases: TGCGCCAGCAGCTTGGGGACTAGCGGTAATGAGCAGTTCTTC. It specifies CASSLGTSGNEQFF.

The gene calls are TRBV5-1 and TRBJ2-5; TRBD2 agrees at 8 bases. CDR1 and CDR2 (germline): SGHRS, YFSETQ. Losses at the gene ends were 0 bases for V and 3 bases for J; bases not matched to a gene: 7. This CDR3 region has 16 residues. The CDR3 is CASSLGPGLGEETQYF. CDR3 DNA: TGCGCCAGCAGCTTGGGACCGGGACTAGGGGAAGAGACCCAGTACTTC. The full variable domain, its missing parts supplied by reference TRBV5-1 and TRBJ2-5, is KAGVTQTPRYLIKTRGQQVTLSCSPISGHRSVSWYQQTPGQGLQFLFEYFSETQRNKGNFPGRFSGRQFSNSRSEMNVSTLELGDSALYLCASSLGPGLGEETQYFGPGTRLLVL.

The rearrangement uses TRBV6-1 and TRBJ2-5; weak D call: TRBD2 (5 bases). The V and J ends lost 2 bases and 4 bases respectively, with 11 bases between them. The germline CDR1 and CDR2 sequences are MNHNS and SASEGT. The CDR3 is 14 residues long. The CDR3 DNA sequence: TGTGCCAGCAGTGAACGGTGGGCGGGAGAGACCCAGTACTTC. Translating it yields CASSERWAGETQYF.

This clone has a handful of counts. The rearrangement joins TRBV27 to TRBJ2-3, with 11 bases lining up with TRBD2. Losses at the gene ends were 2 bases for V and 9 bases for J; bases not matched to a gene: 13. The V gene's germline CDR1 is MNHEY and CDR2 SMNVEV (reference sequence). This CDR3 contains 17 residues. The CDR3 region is CASSLIPLLAGGTTQYF. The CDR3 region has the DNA TGTGCCAGCAGTTTAATCCCCCTGCTAGCGGGAGGTACAACGCAGTATTTT.

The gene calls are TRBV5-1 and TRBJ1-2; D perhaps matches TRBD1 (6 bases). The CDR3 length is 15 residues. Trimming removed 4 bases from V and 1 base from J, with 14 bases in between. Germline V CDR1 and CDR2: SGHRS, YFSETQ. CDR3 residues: CASSPGDTVNYGYTF. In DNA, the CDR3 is TGCGCCAGCAGCCCAGGGGACACCGTTAACTATGGCTACACCTTC.